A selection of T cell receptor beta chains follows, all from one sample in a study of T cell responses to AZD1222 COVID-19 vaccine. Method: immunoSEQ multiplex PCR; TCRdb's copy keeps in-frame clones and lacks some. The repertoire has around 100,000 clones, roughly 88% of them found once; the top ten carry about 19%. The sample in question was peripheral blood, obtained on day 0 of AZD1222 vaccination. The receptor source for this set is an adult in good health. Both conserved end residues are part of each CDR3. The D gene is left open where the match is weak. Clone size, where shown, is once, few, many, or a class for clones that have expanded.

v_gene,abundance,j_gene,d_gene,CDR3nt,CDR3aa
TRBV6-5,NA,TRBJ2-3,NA,TGTGCCAGCAGATCTCAGGGAACAGATACGCAGTATTTT,CASRSQGTDTQYF
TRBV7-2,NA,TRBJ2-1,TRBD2,TGTGCCAGCTACTTTGCGGGAGGGTTCTACAATGAGCAGTTCTTC,CASYFAGGFYNEQFF
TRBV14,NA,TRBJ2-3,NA,TGTGCCAGCAGCCAAGGAGGCACGGCAGATACGCAGTATTTT,CASSQGGTADTQYF
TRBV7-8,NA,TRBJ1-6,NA,TGTGCCAGCAGCAAATCAGGCTTAGATTCACCCCTCCACTTT,CASSKSGLDSPLHF
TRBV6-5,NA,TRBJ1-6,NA,TGTGCCAGCAGTTTCGGGGGAAATTCACCCCTCCACTTT,CASSFGGNSPLHF
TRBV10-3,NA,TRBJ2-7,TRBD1,TGTGCCATCAGTGGTCCCGGGACAGGGAACGAGCAGTACTTC,CAISGPGTGNEQYF
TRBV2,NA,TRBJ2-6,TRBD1,TGTGCCAGCAGTCCCGGACAGGGAACTGGGGCCAACGTCCTGACTTTC,CASSPGQGTGANVLTF
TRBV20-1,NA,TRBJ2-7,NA,TGCAGCGGAGGGGGCCCCTACGAGCAGTACTTC,CSGGGPYEQYF
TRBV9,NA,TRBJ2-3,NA,TGTGCCAGCAGCGTAGCTACGTGGGGTGATACGCAGTATTTT,CASSVATWGDTQYF
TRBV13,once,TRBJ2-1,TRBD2,TGTGCCAGCAGCCCGTCCCTAGCGGGGGTTAGGAATGAGCAGTTCTTC,CASSPSLAGVRNEQFF
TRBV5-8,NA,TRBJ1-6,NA,TGTGCCAGCAGCTTGGAGGGCTACAGGGCACCGGGGAGGACACCCCTCCACTTT,CASSLEGYRAPGRTPLHF
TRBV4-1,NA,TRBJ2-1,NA,TGCGCCAGCAGCCAAGACAGGGGTGCGTTCAATGAGCAGTTCTTC,CASSQDRGAFNEQFF
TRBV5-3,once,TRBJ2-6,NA,TGTGCCAGAAGCTGGACCAAGGGGGGAACTTTCTCTGGGGCCAACGTCCTGACTTTC,CARSWTKGGTFSGANVLTF
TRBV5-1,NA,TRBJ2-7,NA,TGCGCCAGCAACCCTGGAGAAAAGGCCTACGAGCAGTACTTC,CASNPGEKAYEQYF
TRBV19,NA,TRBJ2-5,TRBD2,TGTGCCAGTAGTATAAGGTCGGGAGGAGGGGAGACCCAGTACTTC,CASSIRSGGGETQYF
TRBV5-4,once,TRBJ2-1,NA,TGTGCCAGCAGCAAAATAGCGGTTTCTGAGCAGTTCTTC,CASSKIAVSEQFF
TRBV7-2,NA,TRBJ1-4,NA,TGTGCCAGCAGCTTAGTACGGAGTAATGAAAAACTGTTTTTT,CASSLVRSNEKLFF
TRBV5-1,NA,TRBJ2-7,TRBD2,TGCGCCAGCAGCTCAGTGGGCGGGAGATTGGAGCAGTACTTC,CASSSVGGRLEQYF
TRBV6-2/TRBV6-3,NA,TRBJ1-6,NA,TGTGCCAGCAGTTATTCGGGGGCCCAATCACCCCTCCACTTT,CASSYSGAQSPLHF
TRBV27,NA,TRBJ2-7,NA,TGTGCCAGCAGTTTCCGAGGGTCCGAGCAGTACTTC,CASSFRGSEQYF
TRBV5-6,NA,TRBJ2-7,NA,TGTGCCAGCAGCTTGGACAAGTACGAGCAGTACTTC,CASSLDKYEQYF
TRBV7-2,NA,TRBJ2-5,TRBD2,TGTGCCAGCAGCTTAGTACTAGCGGGAGAGACCCAGTACTTC,CASSLVLAGETQYF
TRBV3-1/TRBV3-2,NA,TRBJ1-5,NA,TGTGCCAGCAGCCCAGCAGGGACGGGTAAGGGCAATCAGCCCCAGCATTTT,CASSPAGTGKGNQPQHF
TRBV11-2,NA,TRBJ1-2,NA,TGTGCCAGCAGCCACGGGAACCGGGGGGACCTCTATGGCTACACCTTC,CASSHGNRGDLYGYTF
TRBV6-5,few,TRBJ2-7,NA,TGTGCCAGCGCTATTAGTCCTAACTACGAGCAGTACTTC,CASAISPNYEQYF
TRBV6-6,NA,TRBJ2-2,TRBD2,TGTGCCAGCAGAGCGGGGATTAACACCGGGGAGCTGTTTTTT,CASRAGINTGELFF
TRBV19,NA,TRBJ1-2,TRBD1,TGTGCCAGTAGTGCCCCGGACAGGGCCCATGGCTACACCTTC,CASSAPDRAHGYTF
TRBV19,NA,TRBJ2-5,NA,TGTGCCAGTAGTATGGTAGCGGCTCAAGAGACCCAGTACTTC,CASSMVAAQETQYF
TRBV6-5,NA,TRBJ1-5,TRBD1,TGTGCCAGCACCGACAGGGTTCAGCCCCAGCATTTT,CASTDRVQPQHF
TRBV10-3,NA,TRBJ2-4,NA,TGTGCCATCAGTGAGTCGGACAGTTTAAACATTCAGTACTTC,CAISESDSLNIQYF
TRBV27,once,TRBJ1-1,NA,TGTGCCAGCAGGATGGGAAAAATGAACACTGAAGCTTTCTTT,CASRMGKMNTEAFF
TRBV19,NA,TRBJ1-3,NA,TGTGCCAGTGGAGACAGGTCCATCTCTGGAAACACCATATATTTT,CASGDRSISGNTIYF
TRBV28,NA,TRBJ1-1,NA,TGTGCCAGCAACCTGCGGCGGAAAGCTTTCTTT,CASNLRRKAFF
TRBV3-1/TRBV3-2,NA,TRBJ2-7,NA,TGTGCCAGCAGCCAAGAGGGAGGCTGGAACGAGCAGTACTTC,CASSQEGGWNEQYF
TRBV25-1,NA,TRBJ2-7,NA,TGTGCCAGCAGTGAATCGGGAGACACCGAGCAGTACTTC,CASSESGDTEQYF
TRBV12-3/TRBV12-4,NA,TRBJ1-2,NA,TGTGCCAGCAGTTTGTGGCAGGGGTATGGCTACACCTTC,CASSLWQGYGYTF
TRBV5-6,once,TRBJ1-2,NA,TGTGCCAGCAGATCCCCGGGGGTCATCTATGGCTACACCTTC,CASRSPGVIYGYTF
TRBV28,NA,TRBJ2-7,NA,TGTGCCAGCAGTTTATACAGAATCGAGAGGGAGCAGTACTTC,CASSLYRIEREQYF
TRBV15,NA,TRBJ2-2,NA,TGTGCCACCAGCAGGGGTTCACAGGTGAACACCGGGGAGCTGTTTTTT,CATSRGSQVNTGELFF
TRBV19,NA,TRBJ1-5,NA,TGTGCCAGTAGGACAGCTAATAGCAATCAGCCCCAGCATTTT,CASRTANSNQPQHF
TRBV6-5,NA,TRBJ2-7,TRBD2,TGTGCCAGCAGTTACTCGGGAGCGGGAGGTTCCTACGAGCAGTACTTC,CASSYSGAGGSYEQYF
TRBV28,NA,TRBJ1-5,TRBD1,TGTGCCAGCAGTTTGGGACAGGGGGCCGGGCAGCCCCAGCATTTT,CASSLGQGAGQPQHF
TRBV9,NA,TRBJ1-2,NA,TGTGCCAGCAGCCCCCGGGACGCATACTATGGCTACACCTTC,CASSPRDAYYGYTF
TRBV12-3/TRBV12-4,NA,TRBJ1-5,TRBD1,TGTGCCAGCAGAACGACAGGGGGTCAGCCCCAGCATTTT,CASRTTGGQPQHF
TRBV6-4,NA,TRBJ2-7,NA,TGTGCCAGCAGTGATTTCCCACCCCCCCCCGTAGCGCCAATTTCCTACGAGCAGTACTTC,CASSDFPPPPVAPISYEQYF
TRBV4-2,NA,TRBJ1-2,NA,TGTGCCAGCAGCCAAGAAATAGAGAGGGCCTATGGCTACACCTTC,CASSQEIERAYGYTF
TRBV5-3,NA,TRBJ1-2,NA,TGTGCCAGAAGCTTGGCTAGAGACTATGGCTACACCTTC,CARSLARDYGYTF
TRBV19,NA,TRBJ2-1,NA,TGTGCCAGTAGTTGGGGTTTCGCCGGATCCTACAATGAGCAGTTCTTC,CASSWGFAGSYNEQFF
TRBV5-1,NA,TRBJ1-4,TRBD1,TGCGCCAGCAGCATCTCCGGGACAGGCGAAAAACTGTTTTTT,CASSISGTGEKLFF
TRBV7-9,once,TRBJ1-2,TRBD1,TGTGCCAGCAGCTGGGAGGGGATGACAGGGCAGCATGGCTACACCTTC,CASSWEGMTGQHGYTF
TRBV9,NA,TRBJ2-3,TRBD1,TGTGCCAGCAGCGTAGGCGGGACAGGAACGGGGATGGATACGCAGTATTTT,CASSVGGTGTGMDTQYF
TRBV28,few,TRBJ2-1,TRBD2,TGTGCCAGCAGCCGGACTAGCCTGTACAATGAGCAGTTCTTC,CASSRTSLYNEQFF
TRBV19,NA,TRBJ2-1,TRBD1,TGTGCCACCACCCGCCGGACAGGGCACTCCTACAATGAGCAGTTCTTC,CATTRRTGHSYNEQFF